This passage covers 26 T cell receptor beta chains from one sample sequenced in a study of T cells expressing NK-cell markers. Reprocessing the 5' RACE reads, TCRdb reports a single entry for every CDR3 protein and omits DNA. Its table records 500,000 to 600,000 distinct CDR3 sequences. The specimen was blood T cells: a sorted CD56 or NKG2C T cell subset, CD4+ or CD8+ T cells, or bulk PBMC T cells (not recorded which). The receptors come from a young man in good health.

The chain uses TRBV6-2 or TRBV6-3 and TRBJ2-7. Germline V lookup: CDR1 MNHEY, CDR2 SVGEGT. This CDR3 comprises 13 residues. The CDR3 loop reads CASSPRMESEQYF.

CDR3 residues: CSGSDPTDLYGYTF. The rearrangement uses TRBV29-1 and TRBJ1-2. Germline CDR1 is SQVTM and CDR2 is ANQGSEA. There are 14 residues in the CDR3.

The rearrangement uses TRBV7-9 and TRBJ2-7; the TRBD1 assignment by TCRdb is unverifiable without DNA. The CDR3 extends over 13 amino acids. The germline CDR1 and CDR2 sequences are SEHNR and FQNEAQ (reference sequence). CDR3 sequence reads: CASSVDRAGEQYF. Based on the CDR3 plus reference TRBV7-9 and TRBJ2-7, the full variable domain is DTGVSQNPRHKITKRGQNVTFRCDPISEHNRLYWYRQTLGQGPEFLTYFQNEAQLEKSRLLSDRFSAERPKGSFSTLEIQRTEQGDSAMYLCASSVDRAGEQYFGPGTRLTVT.

The chain combines TRBV5-1 with TRBJ2-1; TCRdb designates TRBD2, a call that cannot be tested without DNA. CDR1 and CDR2 (germline): SGHRS, YFSETQ. The CDR3 length is 15 residues. CDR3 residues: CASRGLAGVGGEQFF.

V and J are TRBV5-6 and TRBJ2-7; TCRdb indicates TRBD1, and absent DNA this call remains unverified. Germline CDR1 reads SGHDT; CDR2 reads YYEEEE. This CDR3 is 15 amino acids long. This CDR3 reads CASSLDGGPSYEQYF.

This chain links TRBV4-2 with TRBJ2-7. The CDR3 runs to 16 residues. Per the germline V gene, CDR1 is LGHNA and CDR2 is YNFKEQ. CDR3 residues: CASSQGRAGGTYEQYF.

The chain joins TRBV7-2 to TRBJ1-1; TCRdb's D gene call, TRBD1, goes unchecked for lack of DNA. The CDR3 is made up of 15 amino acids. In germline, CDR1 is SGHTA, CDR2 FQGNSA. CDR3 loop: CASSPQDRLNTEAFF.

This sequence joins TRBV12-3 or TRBV12-4 and TRBJ2-5; with no DNA, the TCRdb D assignment of TRBD2 cannot be verified. The CDR3 has 16 residues. CDR3: CASSFGTRGLGETQYF.

This chain joins TRBV10-3 and TRBJ2-1. There are 14 residues in the CDR3. Germline-derived CDR1 and CDR2 are ENHRY and SYGVKD. The CDR3 reads CAISDPTGNNEQFF.

The chain recombines TRBV2 with TRBJ1-1. Germline V lookup: CDR1 SNHLY, CDR2 FYNNEI. This CDR3 region has 13 residues. The CDR3 here is CASSEGSRAEAFF. The full variable domain, with the rest looked up from reference TRBV2 and TRBJ1-1, is EPEVTQTPSHQVTQMGQEVILRCVPISNHLYFYWYRQILGQKVEFLVSFYNNEISEKSEIFDDQFSVERPDGSNFTLKIRSTKLEDSAMYFCASSEGSRAEAFFGQGTRLTVV.

The chain combines TRBV12-3 or TRBV12-4 with TRBJ2-3; TCRdb names TRBD2, which stays unverified in the absence of DNA. The CDR3 contains 15 residues. CDR3: CASRSSGRVPDTQYF.

The rearrangement links TRBV10-1 to TRBJ1-2. The CDR3 covers 14 residues. Germline V lookup: CDR1 WNHNN, CDR2 SYGVQD (reference sequence). Here the CDR3 reads CASSDLTSNYGYTF.

The V call is TRBV5-1, the J call TRBJ2-2; with no DNA, the TCRdb D assignment of TRBD2 cannot be verified. The CDR3 extends over 18 amino acids. The germline CDR1 and CDR2 sequences are SGHRS and YFSETQ. CDR3 loop: CASSLESSGRSYTGELFF.

The chain uses TRBV7-9 and TRBJ2-1; the TCRdb call, TRBD2, lacks DNA for checking. The CDR3 is 15 amino acids. Germline values: CDR1 SEHNR, CDR2 FQNEAQ (reference sequence). Here the CDR3 reads CASSFNLARYNEQFF.

V is TRBV5-1 and J is TRBJ2-2. This CDR3 has 14 residues. Germline V gene lookup returns CDR1 SGHRS and CDR2 YFSETQ. The CDR3 here is CASSYDLGTGELFF. The whole variable domain, filled in from reference TRBV5-1 and TRBJ2-2, reads KAGVTQTPRYLIKTRGQQVTLSCSPISGHRSVSWYQQTPGQGLQFLFEYFSETQRNKGNFPGRFSGRQFSNSRSEMNVSTLELGDSALYLCASSYDLGTGELFFGEGSRLTVL.

The rearrangement joins TRBV6-5 to TRBJ2-5. The CDR3 consists of 16 residues. CDR1 and CDR2 from the germline V gene are MNHEY and SVGAGI. The CDR3 region is CASSYSNVQLVETQYF.

The chain links TRBV14 to TRBJ2-3; checking the TCRdb D call of TRBD1 is not possible without DNA. There are 16 residues in the CDR3. Germline V gene data show CDR1 as SGHDN and CDR2 as FVKESK. CDR3 loop: CASSLQQGRGTDTQYF.

The V call is TRBV29-1, the J call TRBJ2-2; absent DNA, TCRdb's TRBD2 call cannot be checked. This CDR3 region has 14 residues. Germline V gene sequence: CDR1 SQVTM, CDR2 ANQGSEA. This chain's CDR3 is CSALGSGRAGELFF.

The chain couples TRBV11-2 to TRBJ1-1; TCRdb gives TRBD1 as the D gene, but with no DNA this cannot be confirmed. There are 18 residues in the CDR3. The germline gives CDR1 SGHAT, CDR2 FQNNGV. This CDR3 is CASSLLLRQLQMNTEAFF.

The rearrangement links TRBV18 to TRBJ2-7. CDR3 length: 14 residues. Germline V gives CDR1 KGHSH, CDR2 LQKENI. The CDR3 region is CASSRYSGDYEQYF.

The rearrangement links TRBV6-1 to TRBJ1-6; TCRdb returns TRBD1, unconfirmable since there is no DNA. The CDR3 runs 16 residues. The germline gives CDR1 MNHNS, CDR2 SASEGT. CDR3 loop: CASSPEGGRRNSPLHF.

The chain joins TRBV9 to TRBJ2-2; TCRdb calls TRBD1, which cannot be checked without DNA. Germline CDR1 is SGDLS and CDR2 is YYNGEE. CDR3 length equals 15 residues. This chain's CDR3 is CASSVLGDSTGELFF.

The rearrangement uses TRBV20-1 and TRBJ1-2. The CDR3 spans 12 residues. Germline CDR1 reads DFQATT; CDR2 reads SNEGSKA (reference sequence). The CDR3 sequence is CSASGVNYGYTF.

The chain is built from TRBV12-3 or TRBV12-4 and TRBJ2-2. The CDR3 has 13 residues. This chain's CDR3 is CASTWLLTGELFF.

This chain's CDR3 is CASSPYRTGGVHEQYF. The rearrangement links TRBV27 to TRBJ2-7; the D gene TCRdb calls, TRBD1, cannot be checked with no DNA. CDR1 and CDR2 from the germline V gene are MNHEY and SMNVEV (reference sequence). This CDR3 has 16 amino acids.

The rearrangement links TRBV7-8 to TRBJ2-7. This CDR3 is built from 14 residues. Per germline, CDR1 SGHVS and CDR2 FQNEAQ. CDR3: CASSLDRRSYEQYF.